This T cell receptor (beta chain) was profiled in a study of T cells after yellow fever vaccination. About the study: For low cell numbers, libraries were made with SMART-Seq v4 Ultra Low Input. Findings and limits, study-wide: On re-exposure, the response was weaker but peaked faster, at day 5 versus 15. A limited proportion of clonotypes was detected within both the CD4 and CD8 compartments.

In making TCR cDNA, 5'RACE template switching added a universal primer site and UMIs to it. In TCRdb, the 5' RACE reads were re-called with MiXCR into one record per CDR3 protein. The sample has over 150,000 distinct CDR3 sequences, around 7% seen once; the top ten hold 2.5% to 3%. This clonotype was recorded at least ten times. The antigen is not known. V lost 6 bases, J lost 4 bases, and 8 bases stayed unmatched. Germline V CDR1 and CDR2: DFQATT, SNEGSKA (reference sequence). This CDR3 has 14 residues. The specimen was CD4+ T cells sorted from PBMCs, collected 5 to 6 days after the first yellow fever vaccination. This clonotype was obtained from a man younger than 35 who received the YFV17D yellow fever vaccine. The genes are TRBV20-1 and TRBJ2-3; 9 bases are shared with TRBD2. The CDR3 DNA reads as TGCAGTGCGGCGGGGGGGCGCCCCGCAGATACGCAGTATTTT. This gives the protein CSAAGGRPADTQYF.